These 17 T cell receptor beta chains originate from one sample sequenced in a study of blood T cell repertoires in COVID-19. Only in-frame clones appear in the TCRdb table, and some are missing; sequencing was by immunoSEQ multiplex PCR. The repertoire has 200,000 to 250,000 clones, about 90% of them found once; the top ten carry more than 10%. Material for sequencing was PBMCs or T cells enriched from blood (not recorded which). These receptors were taken from a man under 40 who had recovered from COVID-19.

The chain couples TRBV11-2 to TRBJ1-1; 7 nucleotides align to TRBD1. The V segment lost 0 bases and the J segment 7 bases; nucleotides outside the gene matches: 11. The germline V gene has CDR1 SGHAT and CDR2 FQNNGV. The CDR3 contains 16 residues. The CDR3 region has the DNA TGTGCCAGCAGCTTAGATTTAGATAGACAGGGACTTGAAGCTTTCTTT. Amino acid sequence: CASSLDLDRQGLEAFF.

The chain uses TRBV19 and TRBJ1-2; D not certain. The CDR3 totals 17 residues. The ends were cut back, 7 bases at V and 6 bases at J, with 27 bases in the middle. CDR1 is LNHDA and CDR2 is SQIVND in the germline V gene (reference sequence). The CDR3 nucleotides read TGTGCCAGTACCTGGGGAGCTAAGTTGGGAAGATCGGATGGCTACACCTTC. Its protein is CASTWGAKLGRSDGYTF.

The chain recombines TRBV6-2 or TRBV6-3 with TRBJ2-5; tentatively, D is TRBD2 (6 bases). Trimming left V 2 bases short and J 1 base short, with 14 bases between. This CDR3 is built from 16 residues. The germline V gene encodes CDR1 MNHEY and CDR2 SVGEGT. CDR3 sequence reads: CASSYGAGRPQETQYF. CDR3 nucleotide sequence: TGTGCCAGCAGTTACGGGGCGGGAAGGCCCCAAGAGACCCAGTACTTC.

The rearrangement uses TRBV27 and TRBJ1-1; D ambiguous. Germline assignment: CDR1 MNHEY and CDR2 SMNVEV (reference sequence). The CDR3 loop spans 13 amino acids. Trimming pared 8 bases from V and 4 bases from J, leaving 14 bases between. The chain's CDR3 is CASGRAGFTEAFF. CDR3 nucleotide sequence: TGTGCCAGCGGGAGGGCGGGCTTCACTGAAGCTTTCTTT.

A single count supports this clone. The rearrangement links TRBV21-1 to TRBJ1-6; TRBD1 reflects the table's D call only, with no check against the DNA. TRBV21-1 is annotated as a pseudogene. The CDR3 has 18 residues. CDR3 coding DNA: TGTGCCAGCAGCGTTCCAAGTACAGGGAGCTCCTATAATTCACCCCTCCACTTT. This codes for CASSVPSTGSSYNSPLHF.

The CDR3 loop is CASSNPGTASYEQYF. CDR3 in DNA: TGTGCCAGCAGTAACCCCGGGACAGCCTCCTACGAGCAGTACTTC. V gene TRBV27 combines with J gene TRBJ2-7; 7 bases line up with TRBD1. V dropped 5 bases and J dropped 0; count of bases not matched to a gene: 7. The CDR3 is 15 residues long. Germline V gives CDR1 MNHEY, CDR2 SMNVEV (reference sequence).

This clone appeared a single time. The chain recombines TRBV4-1 with TRBJ1-5; 7 nucleotides line up with TRBD1. The V and J ends lost 4 bases and 8 bases, in that order; junction bases with no gene match: 8. Germline lookup yields CDR1 MGHRA and CDR2 YSYEKL. CDR3 length: 14 amino acids. The CDR3 spells CASSRGQVLEPQHF. The CDR3 region has the DNA TGCGCCAGCAGCCGTGGACAGGTCTTGGAGCCCCAGCATTTT.

This chain links TRBV2 with TRBJ2-4; weak D call: TRBD2 (7 bases). Germline V gene sequence: CDR1 SNHLY, CDR2 FYNNEI. This CDR3 is 18 amino acids long. V was cut by 10 bases and J by 5 bases, with 30 bases left in between. The CDR3 DNA follows: TGTGCCACCCAAAGGCTTGCGGGGGCGACAGGTCGTGAAAACATTCAGTACTTC. This sequence encodes CATQRLAGATGRENIQYF.

This clone came up once. This chain joins TRBV3-1 (or the pseudogene TRBV3-2) and TRBJ1-2, with TRBD1 matching 10 bases. V lost 3 bases and J lost 3; bases outside the gene matches: 4. Germline CDR1 LGHDT, CDR2 YNNKEL (reference sequence). The CDR3 spans 15 residues. The CDR3 sequence is CASSQAGTGDYGYTF. Here the CDR3 DNA reads TGTGCCAGCAGCCAGGCGGGGACAGGGGACTATGGCTACACCTTC.

V is TRBV27 and J is TRBJ2-2; 9 nucleotides line up with TRBD2. The V segment lost 3 bases and the J segment 1 base; nucleotides outside the gene matches: 3. This CDR3 has 16 residues. The germline V gene encodes CDR1 MNHEY and CDR2 SMNVEV (reference sequence). DNA of the CDR3: TGTGCCAGCAGTTTTCTAGCGGGAATGAACACCGGGGAGCTGTTTTTT. Translating gives CASSFLAGMNTGELFF.

V gene TRBV10-3 combines with J gene TRBJ1-2; the D gene is possibly TRBD1 (6 bases). The CDR3 consists of 18 residues. Trimming removed 0 bases from V and 0 bases from J, with 17 bases in between. From germline, CDR1 is ENHRY and CDR2 SYGVKD. The CDR3 region has the DNA TGTGCCATCAGTGAGTCGTTATTTCAGGGGACATCTAACTATGGCTACACCTTC. This sequence encodes CAISESLFQGTSNYGYTF.

The rearrangement uses TRBV7-2 and TRBJ1-4, with TRBD1 matching over 11 bases. The germline gives CDR1 SGHTA, CDR2 FQGNSA. V trimming: 5 bases; J trimming: 7 bases; junction bases outside the gene matches: 6. The CDR3 sequence is 15 residues long. The CDR3 nucleotides are TGTGCCAGCAGCACAGGACAGGGGGCGGTTGAAAAACTGTTTTTT. Translation: CASSTGQGAVEKLFF.

CDR3 loop: CASRGAGGHEQFF. The CDR3 nucleotides are TGTGCCAGTAGAGGGGCCGGGGGTCATGAGCAGTTCTTC. The chain is built from TRBV19 and TRBJ2-1, with D perhaps matching TRBD2 (6 bases). The CDR3 length is 13 residues. The germline CDR1 and CDR2 sequences are LNHDA and SQIVND (reference sequence). Trimming cost V 6 bases and J 8 bases, with 14 bases left between them.

The rearrangement joins TRBV7-2 to TRBJ1-5; 7 positions agree with TRBD1. In germline, CDR1 is SGHTA, CDR2 FQGNSA. The CDR3 runs 13 residues. Losses at the gene ends were 10 bases for V and 2 bases for J; bases not matched to a gene: 5. CDR3 loop: CATVGTGNQPQHF. CDR3 nucleotides: TGTGCCACCGTCGGGACAGGCAATCAGCCCCAGCATTTT.

The chain employs TRBV5-1 and TRBJ2-2; D unclear. Trimming took off 3 bases at V and 6 bases at J, with 18 bases between the two ends. CDR3 size: 16 residues. The germline V gene has CDR1 SGHRS and CDR2 YFSETQ. The CDR3 sequence is CASSSSISVSSGELFF. DNA for the CDR3: TGCGCCAGCAGCTCGTCAATAAGCGTAAGCTCCGGGGAGCTGTTTTTT.

The chain combines TRBV6-5 with TRBJ2-1; 9 nucleotides line up with TRBD2. J lost 4 bases, V lost 5 bases, and 6 bases had no gene match. Germline-derived CDR1 and CDR2 are MNHEY and SVGAGI. The CDR3 totals 15 residues. The CDR3 DNA follows: TGTGCCAGCAGTCTGACTAGCGGAAAATACAATGAGCAGTTCTTC. Translation: CASSLTSGKYNEQFF.

J is TRBJ1-1 and V is TRBV5-4; a possible D gene is TRBD1 (6 bases). Trimming pared 5 bases from V and 2 bases from J, leaving 13 bases between. This CDR3 is 14 amino acids long. CDR1 and CDR2 from the germline V gene are SGHNT and YYREEE (reference sequence). The CDR3 region has the DNA TGTGCCAGCAGAAAGACAGGAGGAAACACTGAAGCTTTCTTT. This codes for CASRKTGGNTEAFF.